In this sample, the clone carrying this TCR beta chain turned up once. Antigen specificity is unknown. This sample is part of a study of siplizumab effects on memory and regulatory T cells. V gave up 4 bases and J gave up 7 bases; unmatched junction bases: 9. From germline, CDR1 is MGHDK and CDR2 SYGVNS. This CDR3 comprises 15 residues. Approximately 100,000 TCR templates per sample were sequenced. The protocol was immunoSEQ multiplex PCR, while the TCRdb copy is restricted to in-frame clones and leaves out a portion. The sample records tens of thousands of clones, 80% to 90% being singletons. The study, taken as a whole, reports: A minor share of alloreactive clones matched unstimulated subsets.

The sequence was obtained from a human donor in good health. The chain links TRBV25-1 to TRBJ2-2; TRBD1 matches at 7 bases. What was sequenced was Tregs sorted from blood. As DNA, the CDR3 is TGTGCCAGCAGTGCAATGCAGGGGGTGAACGGGGAGCTGTTTTTT. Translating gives CASSAMQGVNGELFF.